This record looks at one T cell receptor beta chain sequence and its context. The target antigen is unknown. This record comes from a study of blood T cells in healthy people across ages. PCR was performed a second time for roughly 7 to 11 cycles using a sample-barcoded 5' primer and a J-beta primer mix. The authors tagged each cDNA molecule using a template-switch adaptor with 12 random nucleotides. TCRdb called the 5' RACE reads again in MiXCR, with one record for every CDR3 protein. This table has about 800,000 distinct CDR3 sequences, over 45% appearing once. Study-level findings and limits: While age rose, TCR beta diversity per million T cells dropped in a roughly linear way. Naive T cell percentage by flow cytometry tracked strongly with beta diversity.

Caucasian, healthy and from Russia, the donors were aged between 6 and 90. Germline V lookup: CDR1 MGHRA, CDR2 YSYEKL. V shed 6 bases and J 4 bases; nucleotides not matched to a gene: 11. The CDR3 length is 16 residues. The chain carries TRBV4-1 and TRBJ2-1; 8 nucleotides line up with TRBD2. What was sequenced was blood. This TCR derives from a man aged 25 to 40 in good health. CDR3 sequence: CASSSTSGQLYNEQFF. The CDR3 DNA reads TGCGCCAGCAGTTCTACTAGCGGTCAACTTTACAATGAGCAGTTCTTC.